This T cell receptor beta chain was profiled in a study of T cell responses to AZD1222 COVID-19 vaccine. Details on this clone: The antigen remains unidentified.

Study-level findings and limits: A reported finding is that nearly half of spike-specific TCRs target unmutated variant regions.

TCRdb's copy holds only in-frame clones and misses some; the assay was immunoSEQ multiplex PCR. The table lists about 170,000 clones, 87% of them singletons. From germline, CDR1 is KGHSH and CDR2 LQKENI. The length of the CDR3 is 14 residues. Between the trimmed V and J ends, which lost 4 bases and 1 base, there was a span of 10 bases. The chain carries TRBV18 and TRBJ2-5; tentative D call: TRBD2 (5 bases). The sample was peripheral blood, taken 28 days after the second AZD1222 dose. The TCR originated in an adult who received the AZD1222 COVID-19 vaccine. The DNA for the CDR3 is TGTGCCAGCTCACGGACGGGGATCCAAGAGACCCAGTACTTC. It yields the protein CASSRTGIQETQYF. The full variable domain, in which reference TRBV18 and TRBJ2-5 provide the parts outside the CDR3, is NAGVMQNPRHLVRRRGQEARLRCSPMKGHSHVYWYRQLPEEGLKFMVYLQKENIIDESGMPKERFSAEFPKEGPSILRIQQVVRGDSAAYFCASSRTGIQETQYFGPGTRLLVL.